Shown below are 30 T cell receptor beta chains from a single sample sequenced in a study of blood T cell repertoires in COVID-19. Using immunoSEQ multiplex PCR, the repertoire was profiled, and TCRdb retains in-frame clones only, with some absent. The sample records about 180,000 clones, roughly 80% being singletons. Sequencing used peripheral blood. These receptors were taken from a human donor in a cohort sampled during active COVID-19.

The chain links TRBV5-4 to TRBJ2-7; TRBD2 matches at 8 bases. The V segment lost 4 bases and the J segment 3 bases; nucleotides outside the gene matches: 9. CDR1 is SGHNT, CDR2 YYREEE, per germline (reference sequence). The CDR3 is made up of 15 amino acids. The DNA of the CDR3 is TGTGCCAGCAGCGTGAAGCGGGGGACACACTACGAGCAGTACTTC. Its translation: CASSVKRGTHYEQYF.

This chain links TRBV6-5 with TRBJ2-6; the D gene is possibly TRBD1 (5 bases). Trimming took 2 bases from V and 2 from J, leaving 7 bases between them. The CDR3 has 15 residues. Germline V lookup: CDR1 MNHEY, CDR2 SVGAGI. DNA of the CDR3: TGTGCCAGCAGTTACGGACAAGCTGGGGCCAACGTCCTGACTTTC. Its protein is CASSYGQAGANVLTF.

The chain carries TRBV6-6 and TRBJ2-7; 8 positions agree with TRBD2. There are 15 residues in the CDR3. Germline V gives CDR1 MNHNY, CDR2 SVGAGI (reference sequence). V gave up 5 bases and J gave up 2 bases; unmatched junction bases: 8. In nucleotides, the CDR3 is TGTGCCAGCAGTAGGGGGGGACTAGGACCCTACGAGCAGTACTTC. This encodes CASSRGGLGPYEQYF.

The chain combines TRBV4-3 with TRBJ2-1; D is ambiguous. Deletions cut 0 bases from V and 10 bases from J, with 16 bases between. Germline V gene data show CDR1 as LGHNA and CDR2 as YSLEER. This CDR3 is 15 amino acids long. CDR3 protein: CASSQEMRSLREQFF. The CDR3 bases are TGCGCCAGCAGCCAAGAGATGCGGAGCCTCAGAGAGCAGTTCTTC.

The chain has TRBV6-6 and TRBJ2-7, with 8 bases identical to TRBD1. Germline V gene data show CDR1 as MNHNY and CDR2 as SVGAGI (reference sequence). Germline trimming cut 0 bases from V and 7 bases from J; bases unmatched to any gene: 8. The CDR3 length is 15 residues. The CDR3, as DNA: TGTGCCAGCAGTTACTCGACCCAGGGGGCGGGAGAGCAGTACTTC. Residues: CASSYSTQGAGEQYF.

The V and J genes are TRBV7-2 and TRBJ2-7; TRBD1 agrees at 11 bases. The CDR3 sequence is 15 residues long. Losses at the gene ends were 6 bases for V and 4 bases for J; bases not matched to a gene: 8. Germline V gives CDR1 SGHTA, CDR2 FQGNSA. The CDR3 region is CASSSGTGGIYEQYF. Written as DNA, the CDR3 is TGTGCCAGCAGTTCCGGGACAGGGGGTATATACGAGCAGTACTTC.

V usage is TRBV19 and J usage is TRBJ2-1; D is possibly TRBD2 (7 bases). The CDR3 length is 14 residues. Per germline, CDR1 LNHDA and CDR2 SQIVND (reference sequence). Trimming took off 9 bases at V and 2 bases at J, with 14 bases between the two ends. The chain's CDR3 is CASAQGGPYNEQFF. DNA of the CDR3: TGTGCCAGCGCACAGGGAGGGCCCTACAATGAGCAGTTCTTC.

This chain uses TRBV6-2 or TRBV6-3 with TRBJ1-5; 10 positions match TRBD1. The CDR3 spans 14 residues. Germline CDR1 MNHEY, CDR2 SVGEGT. The trim removed 4 bases at V and 7 bases at J, leaving 4 bases unmatched. CDR3 residues: CASSFRQGAQPQHF. As DNA, the CDR3 is TGTGCCAGCAGTTTTCGACAGGGGGCACAGCCCCAGCATTTT.

The chain carries TRBV7-6 and TRBJ1-1; TRBD1 agrees at 7 bases. The trim removed 4 bases at V and 4 bases at J, leaving 6 bases unmatched. The CDR3 consists of 14 residues. Germline V lookup: CDR1 SGHVS, CDR2 FNYEAQ. CDR3 sequence reads: CASSYRGRGTEAFF. CDR3 bases: TGTGCCAGCAGCTACAGGGGAAGGGGCACTGAAGCTTTCTTT.

Only one count was recorded for this clone. The rearrangement uses TRBV7-3 and TRBJ1-5; TRBD1 is a possible D gene (5 bases). The V end was cut by 1 base, the J end by 1 base, with 8 bases between. Germline lookup yields CDR1 SGHTA and CDR2 FQGTGA. This CDR3 region has 15 residues. For the CDR3, the DNA is TGTGCCAGCAGCTTAAGGGGCCTCAGCAATCAGCCCCAGCATTTT. It encodes CASSLRGLSNQPQHF.

This chain uses TRBV23-1 with TRBJ1-6; the D is unclear. TRBV23-1 is noted as an ORF with a role that remains uncertain. V lost 0 bases and J lost 10, with 13 bases in between. The CDR3 covers 15 residues. In DNA, the CDR3 is TGCGCCAGCAGTCAATCGCCCGGGGAATGGTCACCCCTCCACTTT. Translating it yields CASSQSPGEWSPLHF.

The gene calls are TRBV28 and TRBJ1-6, with 10 bases aligning to TRBD1. CDR3 length: 18 residues. The junction had 9 bases not matched to a gene; V was cut back by 7 bases and J by 0 bases. The V gene's germline CDR1 is MDHEN and CDR2 SYDVKM. CDR3 residues: CASTHGQGGSSYNSPLHF. CDR3 nucleotides: TGTGCCAGCACTCATGGACAGGGGGGAAGCTCCTATAATTCACCCCTCCACTTT.

This chain joins TRBV7-3 and TRBJ2-1; TRBD2 aligns across 10 bases. J was trimmed by 0 bases and V by 3 bases; bases with no gene match: 2. This CDR3 contains 16 residues. Germline V lookup: CDR1 SGHTA, CDR2 FQGTGA. The CDR3 DNA reads TGTGCCAGCAGCTTCTCTAGCGGGAGCTCCTACAATGAGCAGTTCTTC. The encoded protein is CASSFSSGSSYNEQFF.

This clone has a single count. The V and J genes are TRBV3-1 (or the pseudogene TRBV3-2) and TRBJ1-3; D is perhaps TRBD1 (5 bases). Germline CDR1 reads LGHDT; CDR2 reads YNNKEL (reference sequence). The V end lost 4 bases, the J end lost 0 bases, and 10 bases lay between the germline ends. The CDR3 has 15 residues. The chain's CDR3 is CASSPRDPSGNTIYF. The DNA of the CDR3 is TGTGCCAGCAGCCCGCGGGACCCCTCTGGAAACACCATATATTTT.

The rearrangement uses TRBV9 and TRBJ2-5; the match to TRBD1 covers 10 bases. V was clipped by 4 bases and J by 5 bases; unmatched bases: 11. In germline, CDR1 is SGDLS, CDR2 YYNGEE. This CDR3 contains 16 residues. The CDR3 DNA follows: TGTGCCAGCAGCCCGGCCCCGGGACAGGGGAGGGAGACCCAGTACTTC. Protein product: CASSPAPGQGRETQYF.

This chain joins TRBV5-8 and TRBJ2-7, with D unresolved. Trimming removed 4 bases from V and 0 bases from J, with 8 bases in between. In germline, CDR1 is SGHTS, CDR2 YDEGEE. This CDR3 has 13 residues. CDR3 protein: CASSPLLSYEQYF. The CDR3 DNA reads TGTGCCAGCAGCCCGCTACTCTCCTACGAGCAGTACTTC.

The genes are TRBV27 and TRBJ1-1, with a possible D match to TRBD1 (6 bases). The length of the CDR3 is 14 residues. V was trimmed by 3 bases and J by 5 bases, leaving 13 bases between them. Per the germline V gene, CDR1 is MNHEY and CDR2 is SMNVEV (reference sequence). The CDR3 nucleotides are TGTGCCAGCAGTTTCGGGACAACGATTACTGAAGCTTTCTTT. This gives the protein CASSFGTTITEAFF.

This rearrangement joins TRBV11-3 to TRBJ2-3; tentatively, D is TRBD2 (6 bases). V was trimmed by 5 bases and J by 6 bases, leaving 15 bases between them. Germline V gene sequence: CDR1 SGHNT, CDR2 YENEEA. The CDR3 has 14 residues. DNA for the CDR3: TGTGCCAGCAGCCCGGGGGACCCAGCGGATACGCAGTATTTT. Translating it yields CASSPGDPADTQYF.

The chain carries TRBV6-6 and TRBJ2-7; 10 bases match TRBD2. Germline V gene data show CDR1 as MNHNY and CDR2 as SVGAGI (reference sequence). CDR3 length: 15 residues. The trim removed 6 bases at V and 1 base at J, leaving 6 bases unmatched. The CDR3 loop is CASRPGTSASYEQYF. CDR3 coding DNA: TGTGCCAGCAGACCCGGGACTAGCGCATCCTACGAGCAGTACTTC.

The rearrangement joins TRBV2 to TRBJ2-5, with 9 bases identical to TRBD1. V lost 6 bases to trimming and J lost 2 bases; unmatched junction nucleotides: 7. The CDR3 loop spans 15 amino acids. Germline loops: CDR1 SNHLY, CDR2 FYNNEI. CDR3 residues: CASRPDRGPQETQYF. The CDR3 nucleotides are TGTGCCAGCAGGCCGGACAGGGGACCTCAAGAGACCCAGTACTTC.

The rearrangement links TRBV27 to TRBJ2-5; possibly TRBD1 for D (6 bases). V was trimmed by 4 bases and J by 3 bases, leaving 15 bases between them. The CDR3 contains 15 residues. Germline V gene sequence: CDR1 MNHEY, CDR2 SMNVEV (reference sequence). Written as DNA, the CDR3 is TGTGCCAGCAGTTCATCTCGGCAGGGGAAAGAGACCCAGTACTTC. This codes for CASSSSRQGKETQYF.

The genes are TRBV28 and TRBJ2-6; 9 positions match TRBD1. Germline assignment: CDR1 MDHEN and CDR2 SYDVKM. After removal of 4 bases from V and 2 bases from J, the junction contained 0 bases not matched to a gene. The CDR3 is 15 amino acids. For the CDR3, the DNA is TGTGCCAGCAGTTACAGGGGGCCTGGGGCCAACGTCCTGACTTTC. It yields the protein CASSYRGPGANVLTF. The full variable domain, completed using reference TRBV28 and TRBJ2-6, is DVKVTQSSRYLVKRTGEKVFLECVQDMDHENMFWYRQDPGLGLRLIYFSYDVKMKEKGDIPEGYSVSREKKERFSLILESASTNQTSMYLCASSYRGPGANVLTFGAGSRLTVL.

The V call is TRBV10-1, the J call TRBJ1-5; D unresolved. This CDR3 is built from 13 residues. Germline-derived CDR1 and CDR2 are WNHNN and SYGVQD (reference sequence). The V end was cut by 2 bases, the J end by 3 bases, with 5 bases between. The CDR3 coding sequence is TGCGCCAGCAGTGAGGCGGTCAATCAGCCCCAGCATTTT. Residues: CASSEAVNQPQHF.

The V call is TRBV20-1, the J call TRBJ2-5; D gene uncertain. This CDR3 comprises 14 residues. Between the trimmed V and J ends, which lost 3 bases and 0 bases, there was a span of 11 bases. The germline V gene encodes CDR1 DFQATT and CDR2 SNEGSKA (reference sequence). CDR3 bases: TGCAGTGCTAGTACGATACCAGACCAAGAGACCCAGTACTTC. Its translation is CSASTIPDQETQYF.

The rearrangement links TRBV27 to TRBJ2-7; maybe TRBD2 (6 bases). CDR3 length: 16 amino acids. Germline values: CDR1 MNHEY, CDR2 SMNVEV (reference sequence). With 5 bases removed from V and 1 base from J, the gap between germline ends came to 18 bases. CDR3 amino acids: CASSERKAGLSYEQYF. The CDR3 bases are TGTGCCAGCAGTGAGAGGAAAGCGGGCCTTTCCTACGAGCAGTACTTC.

The rearrangement uses TRBV10-3 and TRBJ1-2; no clear D. This CDR3 region has 13 residues. V was shortened by 0 bases and J by 8 bases, with 10 bases between the two germline ends. In germline, CDR1 is ENHRY, CDR2 SYGVKD. CDR3: CAISESREAGYTF. CDR3 in DNA: TGTGCCATCAGTGAGTCGAGGGAGGCGGGCTACACCTTC.

V and J are TRBV19 and TRBJ2-3, with TRBD1 as a possible D gene (5 bases). V lost 7 bases and J 3 bases, leaving 14 bases between the germline ends. The germline V gene encodes CDR1 LNHDA and CDR2 SQIVND (reference sequence). CDR3 size: 14 residues. Here the CDR3 reads CASTEKGPTDTQYF. The CDR3 nucleotides read TGTGCCAGTACTGAGAAGGGGCCTACAGATACGCAGTATTTT. The complete variable domain, with remaining parts taken from reference TRBV19 and TRBJ2-3, reads DGGITQSPKYLFRKEGQNVTLSCEQNLNHDAMYWYRQDPGQGLRLIYYSQIVNDFQKGDIAEGYSVSREKKESFPLTVTSAQKNPTAFYLCASTEKGPTDTQYFGPGTRLTVL.

The V and J genes are TRBV28 and TRBJ2-1; D is possibly TRBD2 (7 bases). The length of the CDR3 is 12 residues. V lost 2 bases to trimming and J lost 10 bases, with 9 bases between them. The germline V gene encodes CDR1 MDHEN and CDR2 SYDVKM. This CDR3 reads CASSLRGGEQFF. The CDR3 DNA reads TGTGCCAGCAGTTTAAGGGGGGGAGAGCAGTTCTTC.

This clone showed up just a few times. The chain employs TRBV19 and TRBJ1-3, with 9 bases matching TRBD1. The CDR3 is 15 residues long. V was clipped by 6 bases and J by 3 bases; unmatched bases: 6. Germline CDR1 and CDR2: LNHDA and SQIVND (reference sequence). CDR3 bases: TGTGCCAGTAGGGGACAGGGATTAAGTGGAAACACCATATATTTT. Residues: CASRGQGLSGNTIYF.

This chain uses TRBV29-1 with TRBJ2-7, with D maybe TRBD2 (6 bases). Trimming stripped 1 base from V and 0 bases from J, with 10 bases between. Germline CDR1 reads SQVTM; CDR2 reads ANQGSEA. This CDR3 region has 14 residues. CDR3 protein: CSVEGRVGSYEQYF. The CDR3, as DNA: TGCAGCGTTGAAGGGAGGGTAGGCTCCTACGAGCAGTACTTC.